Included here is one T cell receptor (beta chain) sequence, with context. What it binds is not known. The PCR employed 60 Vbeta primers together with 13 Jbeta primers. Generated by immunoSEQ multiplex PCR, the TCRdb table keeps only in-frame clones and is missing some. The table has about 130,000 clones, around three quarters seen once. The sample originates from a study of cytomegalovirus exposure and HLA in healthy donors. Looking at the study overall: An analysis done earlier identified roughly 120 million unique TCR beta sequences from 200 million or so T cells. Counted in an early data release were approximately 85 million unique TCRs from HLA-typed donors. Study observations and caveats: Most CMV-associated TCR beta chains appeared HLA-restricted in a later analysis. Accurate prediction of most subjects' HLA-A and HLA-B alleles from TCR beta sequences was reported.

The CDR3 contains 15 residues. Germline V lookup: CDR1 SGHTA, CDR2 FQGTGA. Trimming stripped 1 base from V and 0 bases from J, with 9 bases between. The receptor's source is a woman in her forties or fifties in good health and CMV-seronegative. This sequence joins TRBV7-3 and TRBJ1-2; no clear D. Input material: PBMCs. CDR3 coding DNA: TGTGCCAGCAGCTTAAGTCCGGGGACTAACTATGGCTACACCTTC. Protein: CASSLSPGTNYGYTF.